The sequence of this TCR beta chain was determined in a study of CD8 T cells in Susac syndrome. Reverse transcription of about 0.5 to 1 ug RNA used random hexamers. TCRdb redid the calling of the immunoSEQ multiplex PCR reads with MiXCR, one entry per CDR3 protein. The sample records some 90,000 distinct CDR3 sequences, approximately 92% being singletons. V gave up 5 bases and J gave up 0 bases; unmatched junction bases: 1. Germline V lookup: CDR1 MRHNA, CDR2 SNTAGT. The CDR3 is 17 residues long. This chain connects TRBV6-4 to TRBJ2-6; 13 nucleotides match TRBD2. This receptor was obtained from a human donor in good health. Sequenced material: CD8+ T cells from PBMCs. CDR3 DNA sequence: TGTGCCAGCAGTAGGACTAGCGGGGGCTCTGGGGCCAACGTCCTGACTTTC. Amino acids: CASSRTSGGSGANVLTF.